The 16 T cell receptor beta chains listed next were all sequenced from one sample in a study of blood T cells in healthy people across ages. Alongside a J-beta primer mix, a sample-barcoded 5' primer served in a second PCR lasting roughly 7 to 11 cycles. TCRdb reprocessed the 5' RACE reads via MiXCR and lists one record per CDR3 protein. The sample gives around 800,000 distinct CDR3 sequences, roughly 46% of which show up once; around 18% is in the top ten. The sample taken for sequencing was blood. These receptors were taken from an elderly man in good health.

This chain links TRBV5-5 with TRBJ2-1; 12 positions match TRBD2. CDR3 length equals 16 residues. CDR1 is SGHKS, CDR2 YYEKEE, per germline (reference sequence). The junction had 6 bases not matched to a gene; V was cut back by 4 bases and J by 4 bases. The CDR3 here is CASSQPTSGGYNEQFF. For the CDR3, the DNA is TGTGCCAGCAGCCAACCGACTAGCGGGGGATACAATGAGCAGTTCTTC.

The chain recombines TRBV4-3 with TRBJ2-1, with 8 bases lining up with TRBD2. CDR3 size: 15 residues. Germline lookup yields CDR1 LGHNA and CDR2 YSLEER. The V gene end was trimmed by 4 bases and the J gene end by 9 bases; junction bases not matched to a gene: 11. CDR3 DNA sequence: TGCGCCAGCAGCCTTGGGACTAGTAGGAATGGTGAGCAGTTCTTC. Its protein product is CASSLGTSRNGEQFF.

V is TRBV12-3 or TRBV12-4 and J is TRBJ2-4; maybe TRBD1 (5 bases). Matching the DNA end better, TRBJ2-7 makes the J call doubtful. The CDR3 is made up of 13 amino acids. The CDR3 region is CASSPDSPYEQYF. As DNA, the CDR3 is TGTGCCAGCAGCCCCGACAGCCCCTACGAGCAGTACTTC.

The table lists this clonotype with many counts. V is TRBV28 and J is TRBJ2-4; possible D gene TRBD2, 5 bases. V lost 3 bases, J lost 0 bases, and 12 bases lay in between. This CDR3 contains 16 residues. Germline CDR1 MDHEN, CDR2 SYDVKM. The CDR3 region is CASSLEDPLAKNIQYF. In DNA form, the CDR3 reads TGTGCCAGCAGTTTGGAGGACCCACTAGCCAAAAACATTCAGTACTTC.

The chain uses TRBV20-1 and TRBJ1-2; maybe TRBD1 (5 bases). Germline-derived CDR1 and CDR2 are DFQATT and SNEGSKA (reference sequence). Trimming removed 4 bases at V and 1 base at J, with 13 bases between. The CDR3 is made up of 14 amino acids. In nucleotides, the CDR3 is TGCAGTGCTACCTCTCCAGGGAATAACTATGGCTACACCTTC. Translating gives CSATSPGNNYGYTF.

This clonotype was seen just once. This chain joins TRBV5-5 and TRBJ2-1; D not resolved. Trimming shortened V by 4 bases and J by 3 bases, and 8 bases separated the two germline ends. The CDR3 runs to 13 residues. Germline V gene data show CDR1 as SGHKS and CDR2 as YYEKEE (reference sequence). The CDR3 nucleotides are TGTGCCAGCAGCACCTTATACTACAATGAGCAGTTCTTC. It encodes CASSTLYYNEQFF. The whole variable domain, remainder taken from reference TRBV5-5 and TRBJ2-1, is DAGVTQSPTHLIKTRGQQVTLRCSPISGHKSVSWYQQVLGQGPQFIFQYYEKEERGRGNFPDRFSARQFPNYSSELNVNALLLGDSALYLCASSTLYYNEQFFGPGTRLTVL.

The chain couples TRBV27 to TRBJ2-6; TRBD1 is a possible D gene (5 bases). The V gene lost 7 bases and the J gene lost 2 bases, with 12 bases spanning the gap. The germline CDR1 and CDR2 sequences are MNHEY and SMNVEV (reference sequence). This CDR3 has 15 amino acids. CDR3 sequence reads: CASTLLRAGANVLTF. For the CDR3, the DNA is TGTGCCAGCACCCTTCTCAGGGCTGGGGCCAACGTCCTGACTTTC.

The chain is built from TRBV4-3 and TRBJ2-4, with D uncertain. V shed 4 bases and J shed 8 bases, with 15 bases lying between them. CDR1 and CDR2 from the germline V gene are LGHNA and YSLEER. There are 14 residues in the CDR3. Written as DNA, the CDR3 is TGCGCCAGCAGCCCCGTAGTGGGGATCGACATTCAGTACTTC. As protein: CASSPVVGIDIQYF.

This clonotype was seen a few times. The chain employs TRBV12-3 or TRBV12-4 and TRBJ1-2; D gene uncertain. The CDR3 totals 13 residues. Trimming left V 6 bases short and J 9 bases short, with 17 bases between. CDR3 protein: CASSPGLAGRYTF. CDR3 in DNA: TGTGCCAGCAGCCCAGGTCTGGCCGGGCGCTACACCTTC.

V usage is TRBV5-1 and J usage is TRBJ2-1, with D possibly being TRBD2 (5 bases). This CDR3 spans 14 amino acids. V was clipped by 6 bases and J by 0 bases, with 10 bases between them. Per the germline V gene, CDR1 is SGHRS and CDR2 is YFSETQ. This CDR3 reads CASMTTSSYNEQFF. In nucleotides, the CDR3 is TGCGCCAGCATGACTACGAGCTCCTACAATGAGCAGTTCTTC.

The chain has TRBV5-1 and TRBJ2-7; 9 positions match TRBD2. The CDR3 loop spans 15 amino acids. From germline, CDR1 is SGHRS and CDR2 YFSETQ. V lost 5 bases to trimming and J lost 4 bases; unmatched junction nucleotides: 10. The CDR3 here is CASRSTLAGRYEQYF. CDR3 DNA sequence: TGCGCCAGCAGGTCAACTCTAGCGGGAAGGTACGAGCAGTACTTC. Full variable domain (remainder filled in from reference TRBV5-1 and TRBJ2-7): KAGVTQTPRYLIKTRGQQVTLSCSPISGHRSVSWYQQTPGQGLQFLFEYFSETQRNKGNFPGRFSGRQFSNSRSEMNVSTLELGDSALYLCASRSTLAGRYEQYFGPGTRLTVT.

This clonotype came up a few times. The chain has TRBV16 and TRBJ2-1; the D gene is possibly TRBD2 (6 bases). Judging by the DNA end, TRBJ2-7 fits better; the J call may be wrong. The CDR3 is 15 amino acids. From germline, CDR1 is KGHSY and CDR2 FQNENV. CDR3 residues: CASSPRDFSYNEQYF. CDR3 nucleotides: TGTGCCAGCAGCCCGAGGGACTTTAGCTACAATGAGCAGTACTTC.

The V gene is TRBV7-9, the J gene TRBJ1-1, with unresolved D. The germline V gene has CDR1 SEHNR and CDR2 FQNEAQ (reference sequence). V shed 7 bases and J shed 4 bases, with 16 bases lying between them. The CDR3 consists of 14 residues. The CDR3 sequence: CASTSEGAGTEAFF. The DNA of the CDR3 is TGTGCCAGCACCTCGGAGGGCGCGGGCACTGAAGCTTTCTTT.

The rearrangement links TRBV2 to TRBJ1-5, with TRBD1 matching over 10 bases. J gave up 4 bases and V 8 bases, and 2 bases lay outside the gene matches. The CDR3 is 13 residues long. The germline V gene encodes CDR1 SNHLY and CDR2 FYNNEI. In DNA form, the CDR3 reads TGTGCCAGCGGGACAGGGGAGAATCAGCCCCAGCATTTT. It is translated as CASGTGENQPQHF.

In the case of this clonotype: The junction does not match germline at one end; this may be a read error. The V gene is TRBV5-4, the J gene TRBJ1-4, with 7 bases identical to TRBD1. Per the germline V gene, CDR1 is SGHNT and CDR2 is YYREEE (reference sequence). CDR3 length: 17 amino acids. The chain's CDR3 is CASSLVGRGATNEKLFF. The DNA of the CDR3 is TGTGCCAGCAGCTTGGTCGGCAGGGGGGCAACCAATGAAAAACTGTTTTTT.

The rearrangement joins TRBV11-3 to TRBJ2-1; 9 nucleotides match TRBD2. This CDR3 region has 16 residues. Looked up from germline, CDR1 is SGHNT and CDR2 is YENEEA. Trimming at V came to 5 bases and at J to 7 bases, leaving 12 bases not matched to a gene. The CDR3 region has the DNA TGTGCCAGCAGCAAGTACGCGGGGGGGCAGGATAATGAGCAGTTCTTC. This encodes CASSKYAGGQDNEQFF.